Given below is one T cell receptor beta chain in context. The data derive from a study of blood T cell repertoires in COVID-19. Study at large: There were acute and convalescent COVID-19 samples, and they came from the United States, Italy and Spain.

Germline values: CDR1 LNHDA, CDR2 SQIVND (reference sequence). J lost 0 bases, V lost 3 bases, and 6 bases had no gene match. CDR3 length equals 16 residues. Here immunoSEQ multiplex PCR was the method, and the copy in TCRdb shows in-frame clones only, minus some. Of fewer than 250,000 clones in the sample, roughly 84% were seen once. The TCR was taken from a woman at least 80 years old with COVID-19, enrolled during active disease. The chain carries TRBV19 and TRBJ1-2; 8 bases map to TRBD1. Material: peripheral blood. CDR3: CASSIRTGSSNYGYTF. In nucleotides, the CDR3 is TGTGCCAGTAGTATCCGGACAGGGTCATCTAACTATGGCTACACCTTC.